There are a few counts of the clone carrying this TCR beta chain. Its antigen is not known. The sample originates from a study of shared clonotypes between healthy human individuals. Study as a whole: A couple of women and a few men aged 18 to 49 made up the donors.

In germline, CDR1 is SGHDN, CDR2 FVKESK. The CDR3 is made up of 15 amino acids. Trimming cost V 1 base and J 1 base, with 10 bases left between them. Findings of the study overall: Genetic and exposure-history diversity was limited by the small donor number.

Assay: immunoSEQ multiplex PCR; the TCRdb copy retains only in-frame clones and omits some. The sample holds 2 million to 3 million clones, roughly nine tenths seen once. This chain uses TRBV14 with TRBJ1-1; D ambiguous. This sequence originates from a young man in good health. Sequencing input: naive CD4+ T cells sorted from blood. Documented subset: CD45RA+ positively selected. In DNA form, the CDR3 reads TGTGCCAGCAGCCAAGTTGTTGGGTGGAACACTGAAGCTTTCTTT. Its protein product is CASSQVVGWNTEAFF.